Below are 5 T cell receptor beta chains sequenced from a single sample in a study of early T cells in non-severe SARS-CoV-2 infection. TCRdb passed the 5' RACE reads through MiXCR, listing each CDR3 protein once. The sample has tens of thousands of distinct CDR3 sequences; 12% are singletons. Sequences were derived from whole blood, sampled at baseline. The origin of the receptors is an adult who was a healthcare worker with PCR-confirmed SARS-CoV-2 infection or an uninfected control (not recorded which). The donor label of this sample is uncertain.

This chain joins TRBV4-2 and TRBJ2-1, with a possible D match to TRBD2 (5 bases). The ends were cut back, 0 bases at V and 0 bases at J, with 12 bases in the middle. The germline gives CDR1 LGHNA, CDR2 YNFKEQ. The CDR3 runs to 17 residues. CDR3 in amino acids: CASSQDISGNSYNEQFF. The CDR3 DNA reads TGTGCCAGCAGCCAAGATATAAGCGGAAACTCCTACAATGAGCAGTTCTTC.

This clonotype was counted between two and nine times. The chain links TRBV7-2 to TRBJ1-4; D ambiguous. Germline V gene lookup returns CDR1 SGHTA and CDR2 FQGNSA. The V and J ends lost 0 bases and 4 bases respectively, with 12 bases between them. The CDR3 is 16 amino acids. CDR3 loop: CASSLAETVLNEKLFF. CDR3 DNA: TGTGCCAGCAGCTTAGCCGAGACGGTTCTTAATGAAAAACTGTTTTTT.

This chain links TRBV4-2 with TRBJ2-5; D is ambiguous. The V and J ends lost 0 bases and 2 bases respectively, with 10 bases between them. CDR3 size: 15 residues. Germline CDR1 and CDR2: LGHNA and YNFKEQ. The CDR3: CASSQDTSIQETQYF. DNA of the CDR3: TGTGCCAGCAGCCAAGATACCTCTATTCAAGAGACCCAGTACTTC.

V gene TRBV12-3 or TRBV12-4 combines with J gene TRBJ1-2, with unresolved D. The CDR3 is made up of 13 amino acids. V was clipped by 7 bases and J by 2 bases, with 11 bases between them. CDR3 region: CASNAGPNYGYTF. The CDR3 nucleotides read TGTGCCAGCAACGCAGGTCCGAACTATGGCTACACCTTC.

This clonotype was counted between two and nine times. V gene TRBV5-6 combines with J gene TRBJ1-2, with D perhaps TRBD1 (6 bases). The germline V gene encodes CDR1 SGHDT and CDR2 YYEEEE. Trimming took off 5 bases at V and 2 bases at J, with 16 bases between the two ends. The CDR3 extends over 15 amino acids. The CDR3 is CASSHSLQGNYGYTF. CDR3 DNA: TGTGCCAGCAGTCATAGTCTCCAGGGGAACTATGGCTACACCTTC.